The 20 T cell receptor beta chains given below trace back to one sample, sequenced in a study of blood T cells in healthy people across ages. A second PCR of 7 to 11 cycles used a sample-barcoded 5' primer and a J-beta primer mix. One entry per CDR3 protein results from TCRdb running MiXCR on the 5' RACE reads. The sample carries roughly 800,000 distinct CDR3 sequences, roughly 25% recorded once. These same data were also listed under a study on T cells of mothers and their children.

Material for sequencing was blood. The receptor source for this set is a boy younger than 18 in good health.

The chain combines TRBV20-1 with TRBJ2-5, with 7 bases identical to TRBD2. The DNA end is more similar to TRBJ2-7, so the J call may be wrong. The CDR3 loop spans 14 amino acids. CDR1 and CDR2 from the germline V gene are DFQATT and SNEGSKA (reference sequence). The CDR3 is CSATYSSGLFEQYF. The DNA for the CDR3 is TGCAGTGCCACGTATTCTAGCGGTCTTTTCGAGCAGTACTTC.

This clonotype appeared once. V and J are TRBV20-1 and TRBJ1-5, with D possibly matching TRBD1 (6 bases). Looked up from germline, CDR1 is DFQATT and CDR2 is SNEGSKA (reference sequence). CDR3 length: 12 residues. V was pared by 7 bases and J by 3 bases, with 10 bases between. The CDR3 coding sequence is TGCAGTGTCCGGGGGCCCAATCAGCCCCAGCATTTT. Translation gives CSVRGPNQPQHF.

The rearrangement joins TRBV3-1 to TRBJ2-5, with D tentatively TRBD2 (5 bases). V was shortened by 0 bases and J by 5 bases, with 16 bases between the two germline ends. The CDR3 is 16 amino acids. Germline CDR1 reads LGHDT; CDR2 reads YNNKEL (reference sequence). The chain's CDR3 is CASSQDGLAGAETQYF. In DNA, the CDR3 is TGTGCCAGCAGCCAAGATGGGCTAGCCGGAGCGGAGACCCAGTACTTC.

This clonotype has a handful of counts. The genes are TRBV24-1 and TRBJ2-5; TRBD2 matches at 11 bases. V was pared by 4 bases and J by 2 bases, with 5 bases of the junction left unmatched. Germline CDR1 KGHDR, CDR2 SFDVKD. The CDR3 extends over 16 amino acids. Here the CDR3 reads CATSDQTSGIQETQYF. The CDR3 DNA reads TGTGCCACCAGTGACCAGACTAGCGGGATTCAAGAGACCCAGTACTTC.

This clonotype has just a few counts. The rearrangement uses TRBV29-1 and TRBJ2-5; D is possibly TRBD1 or TRBD2 (5 bases each). The J call is uncertain, as TRBJ2-7 better fits the DNA end. The CDR3 covers 11 residues. Germline CDR1 reads SQVTM; CDR2 reads ANQGSEA. The CDR3 loop reads CSVGLGTEQYF. In DNA, the CDR3 is TGCAGCGTTGGTTTAGGGACCGAGCAGTACTTC.

As concerns this clonotype: The junction and the germline gene differ at one end; a read error may be behind it. The chain links TRBV7-7 to TRBJ2-2; 10 bases map to TRBD2. The CDR3 has 17 amino acids. Germline-derived CDR1 and CDR2 are SSHAT and FNYEAQ (reference sequence). CDR3 residues: CASSKHLAGDSTGELFF. CDR3 nucleotides: TGTGCTAGCAGCAAGCATCTAGCGGGAGATTCCACCGGGGAGCTGTTTTTT.

The chain employs TRBV20-1 and TRBJ1-2; 9 bases fit TRBD1. This CDR3 has 13 amino acids. J lost 3 bases, V lost 6 bases, and 5 bases had no gene match. Per germline, CDR1 DFQATT and CDR2 SNEGSKA (reference sequence). As DNA, the CDR3 is TGCAGTGCCGGCGGGACAGGGTACTATGGCTACACCTTC. Amino acids: CSAGGTGYYGYTF.

Notes on this clonotype: One junction end disagrees with the germline gene, perhaps due to a read error. V is TRBV7-7 and J is TRBJ2-5; tentative D call: TRBD2 (6 bases). This CDR3 is built from 17 residues. CDR1 is SSHAT and CDR2 is FNYEAQ in the germline V gene (reference sequence). In DNA form, the CDR3 reads TGTGCTAGCAGCCTTGGGAGTAGCGGTATAAACCAAGAGACCCAGTACTTC. Its protein is CASSLGSSGINQETQYF.

V usage is TRBV9 and J usage is TRBJ2-7; D is unclear. V lost 3 bases to trimming and J lost 1 base, with 8 bases between them. Germline lookup yields CDR1 SGDLS and CDR2 YYNGEE. The CDR3 is 13 amino acids. The CDR3 nucleotides read TGTGCCAGCAGCGCCGTTCCGTCCTACGAGCAGTACTTC. Residues: CASSAVPSYEQYF.

The rearrangement links TRBV20-1 to TRBJ2-1; maybe TRBD2 (7 bases). Trimming removed 5 bases at V and 9 bases at J, with 20 bases between. The length of the CDR3 is 14 residues. Germline V lookup: CDR1 DFQATT, CDR2 SNEGSKA (reference sequence). The CDR3 region is CSAPRGGGGSEQFF. The CDR3, as DNA: TGCAGTGCTCCTCGAGGGGGGGGAGGCAGTGAGCAGTTCTTC.

The chain uses TRBV6-2 or TRBV6-3 and TRBJ1-2, with 8 nucleotides matching TRBD1. Germline trimming cut 6 bases from V and 4 bases from J; bases unmatched to any gene: 10. Germline values: CDR1 MNHEY, CDR2 SVGEGT. The CDR3 consists of 15 residues. This CDR3 is CASSPGTGETYGYTF. The CDR3, as DNA: TGTGCCAGCAGCCCCGGGACAGGAGAAACCTATGGCTACACCTTC.

This clonotype has only a few counts. The chain carries TRBV7-2 and TRBJ2-5; unclear D gene. Judging by the DNA end, TRBJ2-1 fits better; the J call may be wrong. The germline gives CDR1 SGHTA, CDR2 FQGNSA. The CDR3 loop spans 18 amino acids. CDR3 residues: CASSLLSKARWTYNEQFF. CDR3 DNA sequence: TGTGCCAGCAGCTTATTATCGAAGGCCCGATGGACCTACAATGAGCAGTTCTTC.

V is TRBV5-1 and J is TRBJ1-1; weak D call: TRBD1 (6 bases). The CDR3 loop spans 12 amino acids. Trimming took off 1 base at V and 8 bases at J, with 9 bases between the two ends. From germline, CDR1 is SGHRS and CDR2 YFSETQ. The CDR3 coding sequence is TGCGCCAGCAGCTTGACAGGGCTGGAAGCTTTCTTT. Encoded protein: CASSLTGLEAFF.

This chain joins TRBV4-3 and TRBJ2-1, with D possibly called TRBD1 or TRBD2 (5 bases each). The V gene's germline CDR1 is LGHNA and CDR2 YSLEER. With 0 bases removed from V and 3 bases from J, the gap between germline ends came to 9 bases. This CDR3 is 15 amino acids long. This CDR3 reads CASSQDQGVYNEQFF. Written as DNA, the CDR3 is TGCGCCAGCAGCCAAGATCAGGGAGTCTACAATGAGCAGTTCTTC.

The rearrangement uses TRBV4-1 and TRBJ2-5; TRBD2 agrees at 8 bases. The V segment lost 1 base and the J segment 2 bases; nucleotides outside the gene matches: 6. The length of the CDR3 is 16 residues. The germline CDR1 and CDR2 sequences are MGHRA and YSYEKL. Here the CDR3 reads CASSQAAGGPQETQYF. The CDR3 nucleotides read TGCGCCAGCAGCCAAGCGGCGGGAGGCCCACAAGAGACCCAGTACTTC.

V usage is TRBV3-1 and J usage is TRBJ1-1; D not resolved. V was cut by 3 bases and J by 6 bases, with 11 bases left in between. Germline loops: CDR1 LGHDT, CDR2 YNNKEL (reference sequence). The CDR3 runs to 13 residues. This CDR3 reads CASSHVGLAEAFF. The CDR3 DNA is TGTGCCAGCAGCCACGTTGGCCTCGCTGAAGCTTTCTTT.

This clonotype has more than one count but fewer than ten. The chain carries TRBV2 and TRBJ2-7; perhaps TRBD2 as D (5 bases). With 8 bases removed from V and 6 bases from J, the gap between germline ends came to 14 bases. The germline CDR1 and CDR2 sequences are SNHLY and FYNNEI. The CDR3 has 12 amino acids. CDR3 DNA: TGTGCCAGCCGGACCCTAGCTTCCGAGCAGTACTTC. Residues: CASRTLASEQYF.

V and J are TRBV7-9 and TRBJ2-3; D possibly corresponds to TRBD1 (5 bases). CDR3 length: 16 residues. Trimming removed 4 bases from V and 4 bases from J, with 18 bases in between. In germline, CDR1 is SEHNR, CDR2 FQNEAQ (reference sequence). The CDR3 DNA reads as TGTGCCAGCAGCTCCCCCCAGCCTGGGGCCGCAGATACGCAGTATTTT. Protein: CASSSPQPGAADTQYF.

This rearrangement joins TRBV7-2 to TRBJ2-5, with 10 bases that match TRBD2. The DNA end favors TRBJ2-1, so the J call may be wrong. CDR1 and CDR2 from the germline V gene are SGHTA and FQGNSA. This CDR3 has 14 residues. The CDR3 loop is CASSLQTSGNEQFF. Written as DNA, the CDR3 is TGTGCCAGCAGCCTACAGACTAGCGGGAATGAGCAGTTCTTC.

This chain connects TRBV15 to TRBJ1-2, with 9 bases identical to TRBD1. CDR1 and CDR2 (germline): LNHNV, YYDKDF (reference sequence). V dropped 1 base and J dropped 2; count of bases not matched to a gene: 5. This CDR3 comprises 16 residues. This CDR3 reads CATSRGGTGTNYGYTF. CDR3 bases: TGTGCCACCAGCAGAGGTGGGACAGGGACGAACTATGGCTACACCTTC.